The source of this T cell receptor beta chain is a study of blood T cell repertoires in COVID-19. The protocol was immunoSEQ multiplex PCR, while the TCRdb copy is restricted to in-frame clones and leaves out a portion. This repertoire shows a few hundred thousand clones, 90% found once; its top ten account for approximately 4%. The sequenced sample consisted of PBMCs or T cells enriched from blood (not recorded which). This sequence originates from a woman between 18 and 29 years old with acute COVID-19.

Here the CDR3 reads CASSMTGATGELFF. The CDR3 nucleotides are TGTGCCAGTAGTATGACAGGGGCTACCGGGGAGCTGTTTTTT. The chain has TRBV19 and TRBJ2-2, with 8 nucleotides matching TRBD1. V shed 3 bases, J shed 5 bases, and the junction held 2 bases outside the gene matches. Germline CDR1 and CDR2: LNHDA and SQIVND (reference sequence). The CDR3 sequence is 14 residues long.